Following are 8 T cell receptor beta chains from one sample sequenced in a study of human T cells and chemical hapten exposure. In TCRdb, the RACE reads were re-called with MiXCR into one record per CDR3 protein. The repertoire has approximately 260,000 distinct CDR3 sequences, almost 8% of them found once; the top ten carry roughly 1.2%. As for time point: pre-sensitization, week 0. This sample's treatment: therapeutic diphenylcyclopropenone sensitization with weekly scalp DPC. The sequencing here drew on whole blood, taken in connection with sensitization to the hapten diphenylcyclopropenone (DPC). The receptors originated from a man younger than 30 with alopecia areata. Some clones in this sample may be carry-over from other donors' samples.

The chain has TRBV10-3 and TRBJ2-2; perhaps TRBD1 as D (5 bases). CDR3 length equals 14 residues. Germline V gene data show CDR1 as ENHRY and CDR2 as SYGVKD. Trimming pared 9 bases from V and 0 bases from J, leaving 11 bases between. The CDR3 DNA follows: TGTGCCATAACTTCGACAGCGAACACCGGGGAGCTGTTTTTT. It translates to CAITSTANTGELFF.

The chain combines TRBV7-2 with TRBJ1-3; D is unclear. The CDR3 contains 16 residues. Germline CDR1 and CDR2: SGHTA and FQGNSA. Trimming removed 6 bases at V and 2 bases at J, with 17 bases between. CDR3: CASSPRMGSTGNTIYF. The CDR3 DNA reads TGTGCCAGCAGTCCGAGGATGGGCTCTACTGGAAACACCATATATTTT. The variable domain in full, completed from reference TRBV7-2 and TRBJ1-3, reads GAGVSQSPSNKVTEKGKDVELRCDPISGHTALYWYRQSLGQGLEFLIYFQGNSAPDKSGLPSDRFSAERTGGSVSTLTIQRTQQEDSAVYLCASSPRMGSTGNTIYFGEGSWLTVV.

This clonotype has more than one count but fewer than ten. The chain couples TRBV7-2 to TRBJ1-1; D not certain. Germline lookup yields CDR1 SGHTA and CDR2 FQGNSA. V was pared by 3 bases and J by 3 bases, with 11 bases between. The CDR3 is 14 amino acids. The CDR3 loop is CASSLMGMDTEAFF. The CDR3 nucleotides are TGTGCCAGCAGCTTGATGGGAATGGACACTGAAGCTTTCTTT.

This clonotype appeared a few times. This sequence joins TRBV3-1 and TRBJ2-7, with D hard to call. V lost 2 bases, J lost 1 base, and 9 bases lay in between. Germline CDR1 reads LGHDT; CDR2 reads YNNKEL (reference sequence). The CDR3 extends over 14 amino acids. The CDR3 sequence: CASSQHPQSYEQYF. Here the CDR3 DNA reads TGTGCCAGCAGCCAACATCCCCAGTCCTACGAGCAGTACTTC.

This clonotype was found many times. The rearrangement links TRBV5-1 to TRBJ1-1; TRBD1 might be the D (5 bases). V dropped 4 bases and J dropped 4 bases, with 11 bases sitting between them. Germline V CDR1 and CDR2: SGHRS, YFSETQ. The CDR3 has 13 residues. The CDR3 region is CASSPDGGTEAFF. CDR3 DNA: TGCGCCAGCAGCCCTGATGGGGGCACTGAAGCTTTCTTT.

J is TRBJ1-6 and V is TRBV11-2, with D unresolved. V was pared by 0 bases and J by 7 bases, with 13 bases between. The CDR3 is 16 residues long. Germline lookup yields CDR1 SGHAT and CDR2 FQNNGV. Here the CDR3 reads CASSLDPRVGNSPLHF. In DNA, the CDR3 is TGTGCCAGCAGCTTAGATCCGCGGGTGGGGAATTCACCCCTCCACTTT.

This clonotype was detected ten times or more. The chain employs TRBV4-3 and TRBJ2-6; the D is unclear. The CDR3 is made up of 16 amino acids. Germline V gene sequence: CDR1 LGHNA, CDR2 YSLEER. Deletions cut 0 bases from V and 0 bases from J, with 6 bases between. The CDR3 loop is CASSQDVDSGANVLTF. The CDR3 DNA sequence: TGCGCCAGCAGCCAAGATGTAGACTCTGGGGCCAACGTCCTGACTTTC.

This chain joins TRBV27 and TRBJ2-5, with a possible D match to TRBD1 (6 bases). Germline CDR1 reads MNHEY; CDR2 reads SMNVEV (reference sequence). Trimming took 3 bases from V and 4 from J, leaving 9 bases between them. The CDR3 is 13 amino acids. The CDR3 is CASSFRGGETQYF. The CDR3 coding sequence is TGTGCCAGCAGTTTCAGGGGCGGAGAGACCCAGTACTTC.